This TCR beta chain stems from a study of T cell responses to AZD1222 COVID-19 vaccine. The method was immunoSEQ multiplex PCR; TCRdb's version includes in-frame clones alone and lacks a portion of them. Here the sample spans approximately 150,000 clones, roughly 92% being singletons. The sample here was peripheral blood, taken on day 0 of AZD1222 vaccination. This sequence was found in an adult in good health.

The DNA of the CDR3 is TGTGCCAGCAGTTACCCCACCGGTGGGGGCACTGAAGCTTTCTTT. Amino acid sequence: CASSYPTGGGTEAFF. The rearrangement links TRBV6-5 to TRBJ1-1, with a possible D match to TRBD1 (5 bases). CDR1 is MNHEY and CDR2 is SVGAGI in the germline V gene. The CDR3 is made up of 15 amino acids. V lost 2 bases and J lost 4, with 14 bases in between.